This entry lists 16 T cell receptor beta chains sequenced from one sample in a study of T cell responses to AZD1222 COVID-19 vaccine. The protocol was immunoSEQ multiplex PCR, while the TCRdb copy is restricted to in-frame clones and leaves out a portion. The data show about 120,000 clones, with 93% seen just once and approximately 5% held by the top ten. The sample consisted of peripheral blood, taken 28 days after the second AZD1222 dose. These receptors all stem from an adult who received the AZD1222 COVID-19 vaccine.

The chain employs TRBV18 and TRBJ1-2; D unresolved. Trimming cost V 3 bases and J 5 bases, with 13 bases left between them. Per germline, CDR1 KGHSH and CDR2 LQKENI. The CDR3 is made up of 14 amino acids. The CDR3 protein is CASSPSPDNYGYTF. The CDR3 region has the DNA TGTGCCAGCTCACCGAGCCCCGACAATTATGGCTACACCTTC. The full variable domain, its missing parts supplied by reference TRBV18 and TRBJ1-2, is NAGVMQNPRHLVRRRGQEARLRCSPMKGHSHVYWYRQLPEEGLKFMVYLQKENIIDESGMPKERFSAEFPKEGPSILRIQQVVRGDSAAYFCASSPSPDNYGYTFGSGTRLTVV.

The chain employs TRBV5-5 and TRBJ1-4, with a possible D match to TRBD1 (5 bases). V lost 1 base and J 3 bases, leaving 10 bases between the germline ends. The CDR3 loop spans 15 amino acids. Germline V lookup: CDR1 SGHKS, CDR2 YYEKEE (reference sequence). Written as DNA, the CDR3 is TGTGCCAGCAGCTTGACGACGGGACCTAATGAAAAACTGTTTTTT. This translates into CASSLTTGPNEKLFF.

The rearrangement links TRBV5-6 to TRBJ2-3; D uncertain. The CDR3 is made up of 16 amino acids. Germline CDR1 and CDR2: SGHDT and YYEEEE. The ends were cut back, 4 bases at V and 1 base at J, with 16 bases in the middle. The CDR3 DNA sequence: TGTGCCAGCAGCCCTTTGGTTCGGTCGCGCACAGATACGCAGTATTTT. Residues: CASSPLVRSRTDTQYF. The full variable domain, rest sourced from reference TRBV5-6 and TRBJ2-3, is DAGVTQSPTHLIKTRGQQVTLRCSPKSGHDTVSWYQQALGQGPQFIFQYYEEEERQRGNFPDRFSGHQFPNYSSELNVNALLLGDSALYLCASSPLVRSRTDTQYFGPGTRLTVL.

The chain combines TRBV10-3 with TRBJ2-3, with TRBD2 matching over 10 bases. The CDR3 loop spans 13 amino acids. Germline assignment: CDR1 ENHRY and CDR2 SYGVKD. Trimming removed 8 bases from V and 5 bases from J; junction bases left unmatched: 4. CDR3 sequence (DNA): TGTGCCATCCGGCTAGCGGGAGAAGATACGCAGTATTTT. It yields the protein CAIRLAGEDTQYF.

The V gene is TRBV7-9, the J gene TRBJ1-6, with D uncertain. From germline, CDR1 is SEHNR and CDR2 FQNEAQ (reference sequence). This CDR3 contains 13 residues. Trimming took 3 bases from V and 9 from J, leaving 9 bases between them. The DNA for the CDR3 is TGTGCCAGCAGCTTGGATCTTATTTCACCCCTCCACTTT. It codes for CASSLDLISPLHF.

The chain is built from TRBV18 and TRBJ1-1, with a possible D match to TRBD1 (5 bases). The CDR3 is 12 residues long. The V and J ends lost 2 bases and 11 bases respectively, with 12 bases between them. The V gene's germline CDR1 is KGHSH and CDR2 LQKENI. The CDR3 nucleotides are TGTGCCAGCTCACCATACGGGGGAGAGGCTTTCTTT. Amino acids: CASSPYGGEAFF.

The chain combines TRBV3-1 (or the pseudogene TRBV3-2) with TRBJ2-7; D not certain. The V gene lost 1 base and the J gene lost 2 bases, with 9 bases spanning the gap. Per germline, CDR1 LGHDT and CDR2 YNNKEL (reference sequence). The CDR3 runs to 14 residues. This CDR3 reads CASSQGQVAYEQYF. CDR3 sequence (DNA): TGTGCCAGCAGCCAAGGGCAGGTTGCCTACGAGCAGTACTTC.

This rearrangement joins TRBV7-9 to TRBJ2-5; the D is unclear. V was shortened by 1 base and J by 2 bases, with 8 bases between the two germline ends. CDR1 SEHNR and CDR2 FQNEAQ come from the germline V gene (reference sequence). The CDR3 spans 14 residues. The chain's CDR3 is CASSLVGPQETQYF. The CDR3 nucleotides are TGTGCCAGCAGCTTAGTAGGACCTCAAGAGACCCAGTACTTC.

The genes are TRBV5-1 and TRBJ1-1; no definite D call. The V end lost 5 bases, the J end lost 1 base, and 3 bases lay between the germline ends. CDR1 and CDR2 from the germline V gene are SGHRS and YFSETQ. CDR3 size: 11 residues. CDR3 in DNA: TGCGCCAGCAGTGGGAACACTGAAGCTTTCTTT. Amino acids: CASSGNTEAFF.

Here the CDR3 reads CASSLGGQINEKLFF. The CDR3 DNA follows: TGTGCCAGCAGCTTAGGGGGGCAAATTAATGAAAAACTGTTTTTT. This chain links TRBV7-8 with TRBJ1-4; a weak D match, TRBD1 (6 bases). Per the germline V gene, CDR1 is SGHVS and CDR2 is FQNEAQ. The length of the CDR3 is 15 residues. V lost 1 base and J lost 4, with 10 bases in between.

The V gene is TRBV5-4, the J gene TRBJ2-1; 11 bases map to TRBD2. The germline V gene encodes CDR1 SGHNT and CDR2 YYREEE (reference sequence). The CDR3 length is 15 residues. Trimming took 4 bases from V and 5 from J; bases not matched to a gene: 5. CDR3 in DNA: TGTGCCAGCAGCCCCACTAGCGGGAGAGACAATGAGCAGTTCTTC. As protein: CASSPTSGRDNEQFF.

The V gene is TRBV11-2, the J gene TRBJ2-7; possible D gene TRBD1, 5 bases. The germline CDR1 and CDR2 sequences are SGHAT and FQNNGV. The CDR3 runs 16 residues. Trimming left V 5 bases short and J 2 bases short, with 19 bases between. The CDR3 protein is CASSPISRTSTYEQYF. The CDR3, as DNA: TGTGCCAGCAGCCCCATCTCCCGGACAAGTACCTACGAGCAGTACTTC.

The rearrangement links TRBV6-5 to TRBJ1-5; no clear D. Trimming left V 6 bases short and J 0 bases short, with 6 bases between. This CDR3 has 13 amino acids. From germline, CDR1 is MNHEY and CDR2 SVGAGI. The CDR3 reads CASRYNSNQPQHF. In DNA form, the CDR3 reads TGTGCCAGCAGATATAATAGCAATCAGCCCCAGCATTTT.

The rearrangement joins TRBV5-1 to TRBJ2-3; possible D gene TRBD1, 8 bases. The germline V gene has CDR1 SGHRS and CDR2 YFSETQ. The length of the CDR3 is 16 residues. V gave up 4 bases and J gave up 1 base, with 16 bases separating them. CDR3 sequence: CASSLRTGRGTDTQYF. CDR3 coding DNA: TGCGCCAGCAGCCTCCGGACAGGGAGGGGCACAGATACGCAGTATTTT.

The chain uses TRBV9 and TRBJ1-1, with 7 positions matching TRBD1. CDR1 SGDLS and CDR2 YYNGEE come from the germline V gene. After removal of 5 bases from V and 5 bases from J, the junction contained 3 bases not matched to a gene. The CDR3 contains 12 residues. CDR3 in DNA: TGTGCCAGCAGTGTCAGGGGGACTGAAGCTTTCTTT. It specifies CASSVRGTEAFF.

The chain uses TRBV6-5 and TRBJ2-1, with D tentatively TRBD1 or TRBD2 (5 bases each). Trimming shortened V by 5 bases and J by 5 bases, and 13 bases separated the two germline ends. Germline lookup yields CDR1 MNHEY and CDR2 SVGAGI. There are 14 residues in the CDR3. CDR3 region: CASSPAGSNNEQFF. DNA of the CDR3: TGTGCCAGCAGTCCCGCAGGGAGTAACAATGAGCAGTTCTTC.